These 21 T cell receptor beta chains came from one sample sequenced in a study of T-cell reconstitution after alpha-beta-depleted transplantation in children. A library of TCRbeta sequences, prepared with unique molecular identifiers, was generated. Via MiXCR, TCRdb re-called the PCR reads, giving one row per CDR3 protein. The sample holds over 150,000 distinct CDR3 sequences; 6.6% are singletons and the top ten take 5.5%. The sequencing used PBMCs, collected before TCRalphabeta/CD19-depleted stem cell transplant. Receptors originate from a boy aged 2 to 9 with acute lymphoblastic leukemia, due to receive a stem cell transplant.

This clonotype was counted ten times or more. The V call is TRBV6-2 or TRBV6-3, the J call TRBJ2-7, with D maybe TRBD1 (6 bases). CDR1 MNHEY and CDR2 SVGEGT come from the germline V gene. The CDR3 totals 14 residues. V lost 5 bases and J 4 bases, leaving 15 bases between the germline ends. CDR3: CASSLPGVAYEQYF. In nucleotides, the CDR3 is TGTGCCAGCAGTCTCCCAGGGGTGGCTTACGAGCAGTACTTC.

The table lists this clonotype with many counts. This chain connects TRBV29-1 to TRBJ2-5; 12 bases agree with TRBD2. CDR1 is SQVTM and CDR2 is ANQGSEA in the germline V gene. The CDR3 spans 15 residues. V was pared by 2 bases and J by 4 bases, with 5 bases of the junction left unmatched. CDR3 nucleotide sequence: TGCAGCGTTGAACTAGCGGGAGGGGCGGGAGAGACCCAGTACTTC. Translated, it gives CSVELAGGAGETQYF.

This clonotype was detected only a few times. CDR3 in amino acids: CASSLATGWNTEAFF. The DNA for the CDR3 is TGTGCCAGCAGTTTAGCCACCGGTTGGAACACTGAAGCTTTCTTT. V gene TRBV12-3 or TRBV12-4 combines with J gene TRBJ1-1; no firm D call. The V end lost 0 bases, the J end lost 1 base, and 9 bases lay between the germline ends. The CDR3 sequence is 15 residues long.

This clonotype was seen many times. The V and J genes are TRBV29-1 and TRBJ2-7; 12 bases line up with TRBD2. Germline loops: CDR1 SQVTM, CDR2 ANQGSEA. The CDR3 length is 13 residues. The V gene end was trimmed by 7 bases and the J gene end by 4 bases; junction bases not matched to a gene: 5. The CDR3 protein is CSALAGGPYEQYF. The CDR3 DNA follows: TGCAGCGCTCTAGCGGGAGGGCCTTACGAGCAGTACTTC.

Ten or more counts support this clonotype. The chain uses TRBV3-1 and TRBJ1-3; no firm D call. The CDR3 is 16 residues long. Germline-derived CDR1 and CDR2 are LGHDT and YNNKEL (reference sequence). Trimming cost V 0 bases and J 8 bases, with 17 bases left between them. CDR3 protein: CASSQDGPLDWDTIYF. The DNA of the CDR3 is TGTGCCAGCAGCCAAGACGGCCCCCTGGATTGGGACACCATATATTTT.

This clonotype has ten or more counts. This chain uses TRBV20-1 with TRBJ1-1, with D possibly matching TRBD1 (6 bases). The ends were cut back, 5 bases at V and 3 bases at J, with 13 bases in the middle. This CDR3 spans 13 amino acids. The germline V gene encodes CDR1 DFQATT and CDR2 SNEGSKA (reference sequence). The CDR3, as DNA: TGCAGTGCTCCAAGGGCAGGGGACACTGAAGCTTTCTTT. The encoded protein is CSAPRAGDTEAFF.

This clonotype was detected a few times. The chain uses TRBV5-1 and TRBJ1-5, with TRBD1 as a possible D gene (5 bases). The CDR3 sequence is 14 residues long. V lost 0 bases and J lost 7, with 11 bases in between. The germline V gene encodes CDR1 SGHRS and CDR2 YFSETQ. CDR3 in amino acids: CASSLGGARQPQHF. DNA of the CDR3: TGCGCCAGCAGCTTGGGTGGGGCTAGACAGCCCCAGCATTTT.

This clonotype showed up many times. The rearrangement links TRBV6-5 to TRBJ1-5, with unresolved D. From germline, CDR1 is MNHEY and CDR2 SVGAGI. V was shortened by 7 bases and J by 9 bases, with 16 bases between the two germline ends. This CDR3 contains 13 residues. The DNA of the CDR3 is TGTGCCAGCAATTCCATTGGAACCGGGCCCCAGCATTTT. Translated: CASNSIGTGPQHF.

This clonotype was observed many times. The chain joins TRBV20-1 to TRBJ2-1; D call uncertain. Per the germline V gene, CDR1 is DFQATT and CDR2 is SNEGSKA (reference sequence). The CDR3 runs to 11 residues. V was clipped by 0 bases and J by 9 bases, with 6 bases between them. CDR3 sequence reads: CSARDAREQFF. The CDR3 bases are TGCAGTGCTAGAGATGCGCGTGAGCAGTTCTTC.

This clonotype was detected only a few times. J is TRBJ1-2 and V is TRBV12-3 or TRBV12-4, with D perhaps matching TRBD1 (6 bases). V lost 6 bases to trimming and J lost 4 bases, with 24 bases between them. The CDR3 contains 17 residues. In DNA, the CDR3 is TGTGCCAGCAGCACAGCAATCCCGAACAGGGCGAGCTATGGCTACACCTTC. Translated: CASSTAIPNRASYGYTF.

J is TRBJ1-1 and V is TRBV6-2 or TRBV6-3; D is possibly TRBD1 (5 bases). Between the trimmed V and J ends, which lost 6 bases and 4 bases, there was a span of 12 bases. The CDR3 spans 13 residues. Germline V lookup: CDR1 MNHEY, CDR2 SVGEGT. The DNA for the CDR3 is TGTGCCAGCAGACGGGGGGTAATCACTGAAGCTTTCTTT. It specifies CASRRGVITEAFF.

There are a few counts of this clonotype. The V gene is TRBV29-1, the J gene TRBJ1-2, with TRBD1 as a possible D gene (6 bases). V was clipped by 4 bases and J by 2 bases, with 17 bases between them. The CDR3 runs 15 residues. CDR1 SQVTM and CDR2 ANQGSEA come from the germline V gene. The chain's CDR3 is CSVAGDGWGNYGYTF. In nucleotides, the CDR3 is TGCAGCGTTGCAGGGGACGGCTGGGGGAACTATGGCTACACCTTC.

The chain recombines TRBV6-5 with TRBJ1-4, with D possibly matching TRBD1 (5 bases). There are 16 residues in the CDR3. The V gene lost 0 bases and the J gene lost 5 bases, with 13 bases spanning the gap. Germline lookup yields CDR1 MNHEY and CDR2 SVGAGI. In nucleotides, the CDR3 is TGTGCCAGCAGTTACTCGCAGACTCAGGGAAATGAAAAACTGTTTTTT. Its translation is CASSYSQTQGNEKLFF.

This chain uses TRBV2 with TRBJ2-4; tentative D call: TRBD1 (8 bases). Germline V gene lookup returns CDR1 SNHLY and CDR2 FYNNEI. The V and J ends lost 6 bases and 6 bases respectively, with 15 bases between them. The CDR3 is 14 amino acids. This CDR3 is CASREDREGNIQYF. Here the CDR3 DNA reads TGTGCCAGCAGAGAGGACAGGGAGGGAAACATTCAGTACTTC.

This clonotype was detected a few times. The chain combines TRBV14 with TRBJ1-1, with D possibly TRBD1 on 6 matching bases. The CDR3 runs to 14 residues. V dropped 0 bases and J dropped 4 bases, with 9 bases sitting between them. The germline V gene has CDR1 SGHDN and CDR2 FVKESK. CDR3 region: CASSQDIGGTEAFF. CDR3 in DNA: TGTGCCAGCAGCCAAGACATAGGGGGCACTGAAGCTTTCTTT.

The rearrangement uses TRBV6-5 and TRBJ2-1, with D possibly being TRBD1 or TRBD2 (9 bases each). The germline gives CDR1 MNHEY, CDR2 SVGAGI. Trimming shortened V by 2 bases and J by 3 bases, and 17 bases separated the two germline ends. This CDR3 comprises 17 residues. DNA of the CDR3: TGTGCCAGCAGTTACCCTAGCGGGACAGGGTACTACAATGAGCAGTTCTTC. Protein: CASSYPSGTGYYNEQFF.

This clonotype was recorded many times. The V and J genes are TRBV28 and TRBJ1-5; no clear D. The CDR3 is 14 residues long. Germline V gene sequence: CDR1 MDHEN, CDR2 SYDVKM. V was trimmed by 4 bases and J by 2 bases, leaving 9 bases between them. The CDR3 sequence is CASSSARGNQPQHF. CDR3 DNA sequence: TGTGCCAGCAGTTCGGCCCGGGGCAATCAGCCCCAGCATTTT.

This clonotype was seen repeatedly, ten times or more. The chain couples TRBV5-1 to TRBJ1-1; no firm D call. Trimming took off 6 bases at V and 0 bases at J, with 3 bases between the two ends. The CDR3 is 11 residues long. Germline assignment: CDR1 SGHRS and CDR2 YFSETQ. The CDR3, as DNA: TGCGCCAGCATCATGAACACTGAAGCTTTCTTT. This sequence encodes CASIMNTEAFF.

This clonotype was detected a few times. V and J are TRBV20-1 and TRBJ2-3, with TRBD2 identical over 8 bases. The germline V gene encodes CDR1 DFQATT and CDR2 SNEGSKA (reference sequence). The V and J ends lost 6 bases and 5 bases, in that order; junction bases with no gene match: 10. This CDR3 contains 14 residues. Here the CDR3 DNA reads TGCAGTGCCCTCCTCCGCGGGAGGAGAGATACGCAGTATTTT. Translated, it gives CSALLRGRRDTQYF.

This clonotype has at least ten counts. V gene TRBV12-3 or TRBV12-4 combines with J gene TRBJ1-2, with unresolved D. CDR3 length: 14 amino acids. V dropped 1 base and J dropped 1 base, with 7 bases sitting between them. CDR3 DNA sequence: TGTGCCAGCAGTTTAGTAAGGGTTAACTATGGCTACACCTTC. It is translated as CASSLVRVNYGYTF.

This clonotype was seen at least ten times. The chain recombines TRBV7-1 with TRBJ2-4, with TRBD2 matching over 13 bases. TRBV7-1 is reported as an ORF; its role is uncertain. There are 22 residues in the CDR3. Unmatched junction bases numbered 16, after V lost 2 bases and J lost 0 bases. CDR3 DNA: TGTGCCAGCAGCTCATGGCCCGGGACTAGCGGGATCCCGGTGGTAGCCAAAAACATTCAGTACTTC. It yields the protein CASSSWPGTSGIPVVAKNIQYF.